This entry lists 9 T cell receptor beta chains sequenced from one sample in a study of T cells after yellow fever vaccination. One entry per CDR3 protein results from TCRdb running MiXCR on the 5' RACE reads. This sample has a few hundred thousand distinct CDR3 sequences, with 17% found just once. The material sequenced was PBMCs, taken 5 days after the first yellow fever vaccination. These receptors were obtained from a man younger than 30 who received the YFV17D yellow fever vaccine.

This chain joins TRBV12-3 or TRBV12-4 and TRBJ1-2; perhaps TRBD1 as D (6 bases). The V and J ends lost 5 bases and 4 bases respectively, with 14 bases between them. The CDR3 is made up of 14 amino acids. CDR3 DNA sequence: TGTGCCAGCAGTCAGCTCAGGGGACCCTATGGCTACACCTTC. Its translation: CASSQLRGPYGYTF.

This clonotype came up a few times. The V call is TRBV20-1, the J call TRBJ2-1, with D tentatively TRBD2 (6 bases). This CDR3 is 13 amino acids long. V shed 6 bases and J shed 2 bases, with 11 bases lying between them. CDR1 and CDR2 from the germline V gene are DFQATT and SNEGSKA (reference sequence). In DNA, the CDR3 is TGCAGTGCCCAGACTAGAGCCTACAATGAGCAGTTCTTC. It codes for CSAQTRAYNEQFF.

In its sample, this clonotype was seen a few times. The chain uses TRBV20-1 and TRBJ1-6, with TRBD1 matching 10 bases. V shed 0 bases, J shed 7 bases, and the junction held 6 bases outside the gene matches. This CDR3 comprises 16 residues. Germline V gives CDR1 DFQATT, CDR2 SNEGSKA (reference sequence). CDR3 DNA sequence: TGCAGTGCTAGAGATCGGACAGGGGGAGGGAATTCACCCCTCCACTTT. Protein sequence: CSARDRTGGGNSPLHF.

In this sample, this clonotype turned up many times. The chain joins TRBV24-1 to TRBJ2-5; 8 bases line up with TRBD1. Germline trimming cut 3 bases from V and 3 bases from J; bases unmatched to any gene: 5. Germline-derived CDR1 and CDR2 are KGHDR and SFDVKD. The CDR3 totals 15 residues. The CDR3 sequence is CATSDPDRGKETQYF. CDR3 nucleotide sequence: TGTGCCACCAGTGATCCTGACAGGGGAAAAGAGACCCAGTACTTC.

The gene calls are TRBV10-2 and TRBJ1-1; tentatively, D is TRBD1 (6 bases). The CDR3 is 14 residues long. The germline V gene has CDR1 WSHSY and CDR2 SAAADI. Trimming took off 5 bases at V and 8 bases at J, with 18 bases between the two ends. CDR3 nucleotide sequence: TGCGCCAGCAGTACGCCCCCCGGGGGCGCGGAAGCTTTCTTT. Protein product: CASSTPPGGAEAFF.

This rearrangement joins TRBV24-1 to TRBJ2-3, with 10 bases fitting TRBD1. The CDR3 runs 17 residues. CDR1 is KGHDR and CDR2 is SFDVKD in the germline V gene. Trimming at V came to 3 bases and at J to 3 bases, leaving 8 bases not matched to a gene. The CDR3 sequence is CATSDPGQGGTTDTQYF. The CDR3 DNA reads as TGTGCCACCAGTGATCCCGGACAGGGGGGGACTACAGATACGCAGTATTTT.

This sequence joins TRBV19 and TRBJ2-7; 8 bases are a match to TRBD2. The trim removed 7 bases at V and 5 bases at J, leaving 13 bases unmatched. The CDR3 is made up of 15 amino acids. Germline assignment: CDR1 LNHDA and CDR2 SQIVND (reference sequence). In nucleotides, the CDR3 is TGTGCCAGTAAGCGGTCCGGGACTAGTCTAAACGAGCAGTACTTC. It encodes CASKRSGTSLNEQYF. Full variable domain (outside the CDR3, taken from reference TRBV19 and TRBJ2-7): DGGITQSPKYLFRKEGQNVTLSCEQNLNHDAMYWYRQDPGQGLRLIYYSQIVNDFQKGDIAEGYSVSREKKESFPLTVTSAQKNPTAFYLCASKRSGTSLNEQYFGPGTRLTVT.

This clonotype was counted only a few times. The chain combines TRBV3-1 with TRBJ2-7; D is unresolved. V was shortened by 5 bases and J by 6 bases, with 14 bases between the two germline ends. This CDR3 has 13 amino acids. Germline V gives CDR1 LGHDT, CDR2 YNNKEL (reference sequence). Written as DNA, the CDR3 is TGTGCCAGCAGCTCACCGAACAACGGCGAGCAGTACGTC. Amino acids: CASSSPNNGEQYV.

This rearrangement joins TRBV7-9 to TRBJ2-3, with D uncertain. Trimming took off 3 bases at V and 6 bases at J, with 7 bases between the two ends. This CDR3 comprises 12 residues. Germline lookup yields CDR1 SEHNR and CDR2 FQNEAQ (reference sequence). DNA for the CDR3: TGTGCCAGCAGCTTTATAGCTGATACGCAGTATTTT. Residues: CASSFIADTQYF.